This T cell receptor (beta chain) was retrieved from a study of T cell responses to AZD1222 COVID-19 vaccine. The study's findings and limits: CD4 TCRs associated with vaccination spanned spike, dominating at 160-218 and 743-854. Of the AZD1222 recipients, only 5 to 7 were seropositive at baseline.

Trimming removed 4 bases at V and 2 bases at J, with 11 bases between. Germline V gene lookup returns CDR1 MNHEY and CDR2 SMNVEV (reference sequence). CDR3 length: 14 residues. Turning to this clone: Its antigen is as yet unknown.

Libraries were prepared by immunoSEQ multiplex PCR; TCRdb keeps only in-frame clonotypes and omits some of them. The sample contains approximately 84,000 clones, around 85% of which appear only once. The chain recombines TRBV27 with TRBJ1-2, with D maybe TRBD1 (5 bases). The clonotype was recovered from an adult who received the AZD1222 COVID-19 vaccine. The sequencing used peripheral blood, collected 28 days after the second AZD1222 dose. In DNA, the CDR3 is TGTGCCAGCAGTTGGGGCACCCTAAACTATGGCTACACCTTC. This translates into CASSWGTLNYGYTF.